This T cell receptor beta chain was identified in a study of breast tumors, draining lymph nodes, adjacent tissues (dated by TCRdb to 2015 to 2016). Regarding the complete study: TCR beta repertoires were compared across tumor, adjacent nontumor tissue and axillary lymph nodes obtained from breast cancer patients. The study aimed to assess the relationships and possible T-cell exchange between tumor, surrounding tissue and draining lymph node repertoires in human breast cancer. Study-level results and caveats: In luminal-like breast cancer, tumor and nontumor tissue repertoires resembled each other significantly more than in basal-like breast cancer. The study presented the conclusion that tumor T cells originate in lymph nodes as consistent with a hypothesis, not as something directly demonstrated. The data were considered consistent with the idea that most tumor T cells come from the lymph node and then expand in tumor tissue. Tumor T-cell repertoires showed less diversity than lymph node repertoires and more diversity than nontumor tissue repertoires, and tumor T-cell repertoires showed preferential V and J gene usage.

A word on this clonotype: It lacks a known antigen. It has no much larger one-base neighbor in the sample; base qualities were not kept.

CDR1 and CDR2 are read off the germline V gene as MDHEN and SYDVKM. The CDR3 contains 14 residues, cysteine and phenylalanine counted. Here the CDR3 DNA is all that survives: 42 bases in frame from base 1. Trimming leaves V shorter by 6 bases and J shorter by 8 bases, with the junction holding 9 bases beyond the gene matches. Lymph node samples came from the axillary draining lymph nodes of breast cancer patients. Instrument on record: Illumina HiSeq 2000. TCR beta chain libraries were generated by multiplex PCR amplification. High-throughput sequencing was used to analyze the amplified TCR beta chain products. TCRdb reanalyzed the raw reads on its own, using fastp at Q25 for trimming and MiXCR for clone calling, and kept in-frame beta chains. Entries are consolidated by CDR3 protein sequence, retaining the most common genes and DNA. This sample gives 150,000 to 200,000 distinct CDR3 sequences in total; 31% of them show up just once. Clones ranked in the top ten supply 4% to 5.5% of the sample.

The rearranged chain carries TRBV28 and TRBJ1-2, with 10 bases aligning to TRBD1. Input material: axillary lymph node tissue. This receptor was identified in a female donor with breast cancer. Some clones in this sample may be carry-over from other donors' samples. This receptor carries the CDR3 CASRPGQGGQGYTF. The DNA sequence follows: TGTGCCAGCAGGCCTGGACAGGGGGGTCAGGGCTACACCTTC.